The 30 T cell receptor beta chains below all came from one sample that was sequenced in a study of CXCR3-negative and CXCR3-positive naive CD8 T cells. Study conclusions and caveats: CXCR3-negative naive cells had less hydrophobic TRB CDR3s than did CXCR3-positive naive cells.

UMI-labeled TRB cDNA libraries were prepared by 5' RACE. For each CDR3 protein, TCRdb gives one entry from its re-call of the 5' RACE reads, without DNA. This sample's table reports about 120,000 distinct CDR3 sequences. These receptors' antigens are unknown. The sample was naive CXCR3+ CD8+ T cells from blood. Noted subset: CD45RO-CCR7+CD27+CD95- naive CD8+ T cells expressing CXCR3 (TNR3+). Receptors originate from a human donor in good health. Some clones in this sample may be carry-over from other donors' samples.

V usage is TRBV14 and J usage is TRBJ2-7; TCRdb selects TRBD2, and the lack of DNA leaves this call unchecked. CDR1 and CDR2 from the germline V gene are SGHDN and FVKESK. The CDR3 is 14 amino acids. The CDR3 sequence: CASSQVIGSYEQYF.

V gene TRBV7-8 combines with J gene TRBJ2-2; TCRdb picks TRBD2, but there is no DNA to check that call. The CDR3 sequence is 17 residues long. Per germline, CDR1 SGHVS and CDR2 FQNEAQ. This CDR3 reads CASSLREGSTNTGELFF.

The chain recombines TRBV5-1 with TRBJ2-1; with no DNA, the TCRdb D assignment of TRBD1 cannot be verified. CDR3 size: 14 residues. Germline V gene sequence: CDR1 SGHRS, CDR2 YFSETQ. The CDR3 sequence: CASRSEGASGEQFF.

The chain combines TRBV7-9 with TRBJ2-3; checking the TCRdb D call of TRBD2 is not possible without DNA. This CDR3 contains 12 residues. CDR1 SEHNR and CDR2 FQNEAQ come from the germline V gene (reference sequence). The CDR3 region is CASGGSLDTQYF.

This CDR3 is CATSAGTGELFF. The V and J genes are TRBV27 and TRBJ2-2; TCRdb selects TRBD2, and the lack of DNA leaves this call unchecked. The CDR3 is made up of 12 amino acids. The germline CDR1 and CDR2 sequences are MNHEY and SMNVEV (reference sequence).

CDR3 amino acids: CATSDPGDNQPQHF. The genes are TRBV24-1 and TRBJ1-5; TCRdb's D gene call, TRBD1, goes unchecked for lack of DNA. CDR1 is KGHDR and CDR2 is SFDVKD in the germline V gene. The CDR3 runs 14 residues.

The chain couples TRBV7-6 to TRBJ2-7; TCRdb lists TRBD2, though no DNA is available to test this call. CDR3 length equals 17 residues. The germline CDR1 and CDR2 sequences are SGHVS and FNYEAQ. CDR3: CASSFAPPVVRGYEQYF.

The CDR3 loop is CASSQSPGSYNEQFF. This chain uses TRBV14 with TRBJ2-1; TCRdb lists TRBD1, though no DNA is available to test this call. The CDR3 consists of 15 residues. CDR1 is SGHDN, CDR2 FVKESK, per germline.

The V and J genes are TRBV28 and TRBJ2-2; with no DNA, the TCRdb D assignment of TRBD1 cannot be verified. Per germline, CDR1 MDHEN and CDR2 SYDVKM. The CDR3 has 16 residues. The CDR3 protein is CASSLWGTGVTGELFF.

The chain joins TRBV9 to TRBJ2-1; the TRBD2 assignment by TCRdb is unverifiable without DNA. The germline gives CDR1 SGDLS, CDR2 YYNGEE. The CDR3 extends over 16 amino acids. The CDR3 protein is CASSVGGARSYNEQFF.

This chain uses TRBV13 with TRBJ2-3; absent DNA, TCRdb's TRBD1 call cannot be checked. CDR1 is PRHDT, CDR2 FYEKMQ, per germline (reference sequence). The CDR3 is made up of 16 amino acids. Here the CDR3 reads CASSLQWAGSTDTQYF.

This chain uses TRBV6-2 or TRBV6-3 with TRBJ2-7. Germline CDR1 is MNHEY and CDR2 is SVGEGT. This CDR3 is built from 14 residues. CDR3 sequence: CASTPSQWDYEQYF.

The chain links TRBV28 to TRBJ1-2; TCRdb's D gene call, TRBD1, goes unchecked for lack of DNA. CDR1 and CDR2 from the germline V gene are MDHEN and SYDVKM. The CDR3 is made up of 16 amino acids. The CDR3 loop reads CASRSDRGLDYYGYTF.

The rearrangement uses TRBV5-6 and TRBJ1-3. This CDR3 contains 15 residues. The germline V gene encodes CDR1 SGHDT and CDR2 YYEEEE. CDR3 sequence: CASRWETGPGNTIYF. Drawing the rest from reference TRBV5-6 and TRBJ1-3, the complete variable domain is DAGVTQSPTHLIKTRGQQVTLRCSPKSGHDTVSWYQQALGQGPQFIFQYYEEEERQRGNFPDRFSGHQFPNYSSELNVNALLLGDSALYLCASRWETGPGNTIYFGEGSWLTVV.

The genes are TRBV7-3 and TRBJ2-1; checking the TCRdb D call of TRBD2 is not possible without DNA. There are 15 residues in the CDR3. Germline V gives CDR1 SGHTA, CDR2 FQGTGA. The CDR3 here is CASRSGTSAYNEQFF.

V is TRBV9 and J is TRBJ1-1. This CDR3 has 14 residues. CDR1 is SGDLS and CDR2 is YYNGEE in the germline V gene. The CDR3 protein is CASSPSREDTEAFF.

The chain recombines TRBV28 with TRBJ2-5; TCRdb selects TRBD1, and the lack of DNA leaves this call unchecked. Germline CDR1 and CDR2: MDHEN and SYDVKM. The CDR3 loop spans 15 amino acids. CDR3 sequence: CASSFRDRGGETQYF.

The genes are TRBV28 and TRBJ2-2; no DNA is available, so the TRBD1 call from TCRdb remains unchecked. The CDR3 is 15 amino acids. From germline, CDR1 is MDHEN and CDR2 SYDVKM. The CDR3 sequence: CASRTLRGPTGELFF. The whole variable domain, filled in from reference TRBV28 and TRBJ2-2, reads DVKVTQSSRYLVKRTGEKVFLECVQDMDHENMFWYRQDPGLGLRLIYFSYDVKMKEKGDIPEGYSVSREKKERFSLILESASTNQTSMYLCASRTLRGPTGELFFGEGSRLTVL.

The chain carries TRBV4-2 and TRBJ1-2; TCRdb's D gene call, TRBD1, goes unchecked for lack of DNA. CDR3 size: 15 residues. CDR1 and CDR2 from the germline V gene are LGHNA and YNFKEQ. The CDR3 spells CASSQVKGPNYGYTF.

CDR3 amino acids: CASSSHRTSGRRATQYF. J is TRBJ2-3 and V is TRBV11-2; TCRdb's D call, TRBD2, is unchecked because there is no DNA. Germline CDR1 is SGHAT and CDR2 is FQNNGV. There are 17 residues in the CDR3.

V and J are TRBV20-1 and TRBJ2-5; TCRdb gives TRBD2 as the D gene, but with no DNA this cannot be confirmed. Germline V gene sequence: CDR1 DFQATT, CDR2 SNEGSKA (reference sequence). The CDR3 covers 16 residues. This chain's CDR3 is CSARGAGGPVYETQYF.

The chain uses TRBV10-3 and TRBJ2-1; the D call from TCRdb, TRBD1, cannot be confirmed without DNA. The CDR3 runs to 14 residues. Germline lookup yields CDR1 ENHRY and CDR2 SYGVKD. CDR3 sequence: CAIRTDRADNEQFF.

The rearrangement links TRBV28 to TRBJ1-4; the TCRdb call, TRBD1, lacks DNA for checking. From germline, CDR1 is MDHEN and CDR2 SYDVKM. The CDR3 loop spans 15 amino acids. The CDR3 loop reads CASSSGEDLNEKLFF.

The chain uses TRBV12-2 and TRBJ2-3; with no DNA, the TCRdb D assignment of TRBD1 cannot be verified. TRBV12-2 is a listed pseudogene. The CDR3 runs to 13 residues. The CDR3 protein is CASRDTSTDTQYF.

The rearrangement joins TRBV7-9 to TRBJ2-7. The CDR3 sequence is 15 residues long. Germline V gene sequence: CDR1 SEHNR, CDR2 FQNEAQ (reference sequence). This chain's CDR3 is CASSLEYAIMPEQYF.

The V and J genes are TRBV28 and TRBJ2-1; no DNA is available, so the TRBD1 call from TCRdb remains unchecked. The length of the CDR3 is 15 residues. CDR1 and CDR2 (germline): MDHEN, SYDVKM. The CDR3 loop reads CASSYRGRRGNEQFF.

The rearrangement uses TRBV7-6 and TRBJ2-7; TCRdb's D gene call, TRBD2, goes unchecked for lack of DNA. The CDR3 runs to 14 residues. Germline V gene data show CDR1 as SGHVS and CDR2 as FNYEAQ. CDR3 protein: CASSLGEGYYEQYF.

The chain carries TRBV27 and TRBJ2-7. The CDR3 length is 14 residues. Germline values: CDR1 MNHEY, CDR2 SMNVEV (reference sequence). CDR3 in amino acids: CASSIHLGYYEQYF.

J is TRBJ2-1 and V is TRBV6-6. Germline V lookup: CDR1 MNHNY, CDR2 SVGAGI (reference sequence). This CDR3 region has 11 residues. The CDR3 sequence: CASSYVDEQFF.

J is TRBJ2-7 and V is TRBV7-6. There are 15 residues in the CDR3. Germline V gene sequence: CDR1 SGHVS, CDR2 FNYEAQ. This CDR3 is CAGSFFVGNSYEQYF.